This TCR beta chain was sequenced for a study of blood T cell repertoires in COVID-19. Study at large: Sources were T cells, B-cell-depleted T cells, or PBMCs; the material itself was cDNA or gDNA.

Only in-frame clones appear in the TCRdb table, and some are missing; sequencing was by immunoSEQ multiplex PCR. The sample yields 240,000 or so clones, about 80% seen once. Between the trimmed V and J ends, which lost 3 bases and 3 bases, there was a span of 12 bases. The CDR3 has 15 residues. In germline, CDR1 is SEHNR, CDR2 FQNEAQ (reference sequence). Sequenced input: peripheral blood. This TCR came from a man younger than 45 who had recovered from COVID-19. The V call is TRBV7-9, the J call TRBJ1-3, with D perhaps matching TRBD1 (5 bases). The CDR3 loop is CASSFEGVSGNTIYF. The CDR3 nucleotides read TGTGCCAGCAGCTTTGAAGGGGTTAGTGGAAACACCATATATTTT. The entire variable domain, with the rest obtained from reference TRBV7-9 and TRBJ1-3, is as follows: DTGVSQNPRHKITKRGQNVTFRCDPISEHNRLYWYRQTLGQGPEFLTYFQNEAQLEKSRLLSDRFSAERPKGSFSTLEIQRTEQGDSAMYLCASSFEGVSGNTIYFGEGSWLTVV.